These 30 T cell receptor beta chains share one sample of origin, sequenced in a study of a mutant IDH1 vaccine in newly diagnosed glioma. No antigen is known for these receptors. Using immunoSEQ multiplex PCR, the repertoire was profiled, and TCRdb retains in-frame clones only, with some absent. This table has 50,000 to 60,000 clones, under 90% appearing once. Time point meaning: week 23, last vaccination. The study gave 300 ug of mutant IDH1 20-mer peptide per vaccine dose, with topical imiquimod. The sample in question was PBMCs, obtained from a glioma patient whose treatment included an IDH1 peptide vaccine. The origin of the receptors is a man aged 35 to 55 with glioma.

The table lists this clone with a count of one. CDR3 DNA: TGTGCCAGCAGCTTAGGGGTCGGCCAAGAGACCCAGTACTTC. Its translation is CASSLGVGQETQYF. The chain recombines TRBV7-9 with TRBJ2-5; D gene unclear. This CDR3 has 14 amino acids. With 1 base removed from V and 1 base from J, the gap between germline ends came to 7 bases. Per germline, CDR1 SEHNR and CDR2 FQNEAQ (reference sequence).

The chain uses TRBV5-1 and TRBJ1-3; 12 bases agree with TRBD1. With V trimmed by 3 bases and J by 4 bases, 8 bases remained unmatched. The germline V gene encodes CDR1 SGHRS and CDR2 YFSETQ. The CDR3 has 17 residues. The CDR3 loop is CASSSRGTGGSGNTIYF. The CDR3 coding sequence is TGCGCCAGCAGCTCCCGTGGGACAGGGGGCTCCGGAAACACCATATATTTT. The full variable domain, its missing parts supplied by reference TRBV5-1 and TRBJ1-3, is KAGVTQTPRYLIKTRGQQVTLSCSPISGHRSVSWYQQTPGQGLQFLFEYFSETQRNKGNFPGRFSGRQFSNSRSEMNVSTLELGDSALYLCASSSRGTGGSGNTIYFGEGSWLTVV.

V and J are TRBV25-1 and TRBJ2-6; D gene ambiguous. With 6 bases removed from V and 4 bases from J, the gap between germline ends came to 7 bases. The CDR3 loop spans 13 amino acids. Germline CDR1 is MGHDK and CDR2 is SYGVNS. Written as DNA, the CDR3 is TGTGCCAGCAGGACGGCAGGGGCCAACGTCCTGACTTTC. Protein sequence: CASRTAGANVLTF.

This clone was found once. The V call is TRBV5-1, the J call TRBJ1-1; D is uncertain. Germline values: CDR1 SGHRS, CDR2 YFSETQ. V was clipped by 6 bases and J by 1 base, with 10 bases between them. CDR3 length equals 13 residues. The CDR3 region is CASMAFSNTEAFF. The CDR3 DNA reads as TGCGCCAGCATGGCCTTCTCGAACACTGAAGCTTTCTTT.

The chain links TRBV9 to TRBJ1-2; tentative D call: TRBD1 (6 bases). CDR1 is SGDLS and CDR2 is YYNGEE in the germline V gene. The CDR3 totals 15 residues. V was cut by 0 bases and J by 4 bases, with 13 bases left in between. In nucleotides, the CDR3 is TGTGCCAGCAGCGTAGCTGACAGGTCGGGCTATGGCTACACCTTC. Residues: CASSVADRSGYGYTF.

The chain has TRBV9 and TRBJ2-5; D is perhaps TRBD1 (6 bases). The V gene lost 1 base and the J gene lost 2 bases, with 12 bases spanning the gap. The CDR3 covers 15 residues. From germline, CDR1 is SGDLS and CDR2 YYNGEE. The CDR3 DNA reads TGTGCCAGCAGCGTAAGGGGCAGGGGACAAGAGACCCAGTACTTC. Translated: CASSVRGRGQETQYF.

V and J are TRBV5-4 and TRBJ1-4, with D unclear. Trimming took 3 bases from V and 2 from J, leaving 14 bases between them. Germline V CDR1 and CDR2: SGHNT, YYREEE (reference sequence). This CDR3 is built from 16 residues. CDR3 sequence (DNA): TGTGCCAGCAGCTCCGGACCCGAAGGTACTAATGAAAAACTGTTTTTT. Encoded protein: CASSSGPEGTNEKLFF.

The chain uses TRBV12-5 and TRBJ1-6, with D perhaps matching TRBD1 (6 bases). Deletions cut 1 base from V and 10 bases from J, with 8 bases between. The CDR3 has 13 amino acids. CDR1 LGHNT and CDR2 FRNRAP come from the germline V gene. CDR3 in DNA: TGTGCTAGTGGTTTGGACAGGGACTCACCCCTCCACTTT. Its translation is CASGLDRDSPLHF.

The sample holds one count of this clone. The rearrangement uses TRBV6-1 and TRBJ2-7; D could derive from TRBD1 or TRBD2 (5 bases each). The length of the CDR3 is 15 residues. Germline lookup yields CDR1 MNHNS and CDR2 SASEGT. Deletions cut 6 bases from V and 1 base from J, with 16 bases between. CDR3 bases: TGTGCCAGCAGCAACCCCGGGACGGTATCCTACGAGCAGTACTTC. Protein: CASSNPGTVSYEQYF.

The V gene is TRBV7-8, the J gene TRBJ1-1, with unresolved D. Germline V gene lookup returns CDR1 SGHVS and CDR2 FQNEAQ. CDR3 length: 14 residues. V lost 0 bases to trimming and J lost 2 bases, with 7 bases between them. CDR3 bases: TGTGCCAGCAGCTTAGCTGTGGGAAACACTGAAGCTTTCTTT. As protein: CASSLAVGNTEAFF. Complete variable domain (other parts from reference TRBV7-8 and TRBJ1-1): GAGVSQSPRYKVAKRGQDVALRCDPISGHVSLFWYQQALGQGPEFLTYFQNEAQLDKSGLPSDRFFAERPEGSVSTLKIQRTQQEDSAVYLCASSLAVGNTEAFFGQGTRLTVV.

The J gene is TRBJ2-1, the V gene TRBV27; possibly TRBD2 for D (6 bases). The CDR3 totals 13 residues. Trimming left V 5 bases short and J 9 bases short, with 14 bases between. Germline CDR1 and CDR2: MNHEY and SMNVEV (reference sequence). CDR3 DNA: TGTGCCAGCAGTCCGGGACTCACCGGTGAGCAGTTCTTC. Translating gives CASSPGLTGEQFF.

J is TRBJ1-5 and V is TRBV19, with TRBD1 identical over 10 bases. The junction had 5 bases not matched to a gene; V was cut back by 8 bases and J by 7 bases. The CDR3 extends over 13 amino acids. Germline CDR1 and CDR2: LNHDA and SQIVND (reference sequence). CDR3 sequence: CASSRDRGQPQHF. Here the CDR3 DNA reads TGTGCCAGTTCCAGGGACAGGGGACAGCCCCAGCATTTT.

The genes are TRBV11-2 and TRBJ2-7; D remains unclear. The V gene lost 7 bases and the J gene lost 0 bases, with 16 bases spanning the gap. In germline, CDR1 is SGHAT, CDR2 FQNNGV. The CDR3 is 15 amino acids. The CDR3 sequence: CASNSPHDTSYEQYF. The CDR3, as DNA: TGTGCCAGCAACTCCCCCCACGACACCTCCTACGAGCAGTACTTC.

In its sample, this clone was seen once. The chain combines TRBV11-2 with TRBJ2-7, with a weak D call TRBD1 (6 bases). The V and J ends lost 5 bases and 3 bases respectively, with 11 bases between them. The germline V gene has CDR1 SGHAT and CDR2 FQNNGV. The length of the CDR3 is 13 residues. As DNA, the CDR3 is TGTGCCAGCAGCGCGAACAGGGACTACGAGCAGTACTTC. Its protein product is CASSANRDYEQYF.

This clone has only a few counts. V gene TRBV19 combines with J gene TRBJ1-5; D is uncertain. Germline CDR1 reads LNHDA; CDR2 reads SQIVND (reference sequence). The CDR3 loop spans 12 amino acids. The germline V and J ends were trimmed by 8 bases and 2 bases, with 7 bases remaining between them. The CDR3 DNA reads TGTGCCAGTGATGGGGGCAATCAGCCCCAGCATTTT. This translates into CASDGGNQPQHF.

The genes are TRBV10-1 and TRBJ2-7; D may be TRBD1 (5 bases). Germline V gene sequence: CDR1 WNHNN, CDR2 SYGVQD (reference sequence). Deletions cut 2 bases from V and 2 bases from J, with 10 bases between. The CDR3 extends over 14 amino acids. The CDR3 DNA follows: TGCGCCAGCAGTGAGGGCCAGGGTCCCTACGAGCAGTACTTC. It yields the protein CASSEGQGPYEQYF.

The V call is TRBV4-2, the J call TRBJ2-3; 9 bases line up with TRBD2. CDR1 is LGHNA and CDR2 is YNFKEQ in the germline V gene. The J segment lost 3 bases and the V segment lost 1 base, leaving 8 bases of the junction unmatched. The CDR3 length is 17 residues. CDR3 in amino acids: CASSQVLAGFVTDTQYF. The CDR3 nucleotides are TGTGCCAGCAGCCAAGTCCTAGCGGGGTTCGTGACAGATACGCAGTATTTT.

The chain recombines TRBV18 with TRBJ2-7, with a possible D match to TRBD2 (6 bases). Trimming shortened V by 3 bases and J by 3 bases, and 12 bases separated the two germline ends. This CDR3 has 14 residues. CDR1 is KGHSH, CDR2 LQKENI, per germline. The CDR3 DNA reads TGTGCCAGCTCACCCCGGGACTCGAGCTACGAGCAGTACTTC. This translates into CASSPRDSSYEQYF.

The chain employs TRBV6-6 and TRBJ1-3, with TRBD1 matching 7 bases. Trimming at V came to 6 bases and at J to 2 bases, leaving 4 bases not matched to a gene. Germline V gene sequence: CDR1 MNHNY, CDR2 SVGAGI (reference sequence). The CDR3 spans 14 residues. The CDR3 sequence is CASSRTGAGNTIYF. The CDR3 region has the DNA TGTGCCAGCAGCCGAACAGGGGCTGGAAACACCATATATTTT.

The chain is built from TRBV5-1 and TRBJ2-7; the D gene could be TRBD1 or TRBD2 (5 bases each). V was trimmed by 4 bases and J by 2 bases, leaving 13 bases between them. The length of the CDR3 is 14 residues. From germline, CDR1 is SGHRS and CDR2 YFSETQ. The CDR3: CASSAVRDPYEQYF. CDR3 nucleotides: TGCGCCAGCAGCGCGGTCCGGGACCCCTACGAGCAGTACTTC. Using reference TRBV5-1 and TRBJ2-7 for the parts outside the CDR3, the full variable domain is KAGVTQTPRYLIKTRGQQVTLSCSPISGHRSVSWYQQTPGQGLQFLFEYFSETQRNKGNFPGRFSGRQFSNSRSEMNVSTLELGDSALYLCASSAVRDPYEQYFGPGTRLTVT.

This clone was counted between two and nine times. This sequence joins TRBV29-1 and TRBJ1-2; maybe TRBD1 (5 bases). The CDR3 totals 13 residues. Germline CDR1 reads SQVTM; CDR2 reads ANQGSEA. V gave up 4 bases and J gave up 4 bases, with 13 bases separating them. The CDR3 reads CSVVVFRGYGYTF. The CDR3 DNA reads TGCAGCGTTGTCGTGTTTAGGGGCTATGGCTACACCTTC.

The rearrangement joins TRBV11-2 to TRBJ2-5; D might be TRBD1 (6 bases). The CDR3 sequence is 16 residues long. V was trimmed by 5 bases and J by 1 base, leaving 17 bases between them. The germline V gene has CDR1 SGHAT and CDR2 FQNNGV. CDR3 region: CASSLQGPTFQETQYF. DNA for the CDR3: TGTGCCAGCAGCCTACAGGGCCCAACCTTCCAAGAGACCCAGTACTTC.

V gene TRBV29-1 combines with J gene TRBJ2-3; D remains unclear. Germline V CDR1 and CDR2: SQVTM, ANQGSEA. The V end was cut by 1 base, the J end by 2 bases, with 10 bases between. The CDR3 sequence is 14 residues long. The CDR3 nucleotides read TGCAGCGTTGAAGGTTCGGCCCTCACAGATACGCAGTATTTT. Its translation is CSVEGSALTDTQYF.

This chain links TRBV30 with TRBJ1-1, with D possibly TRBD1 on 5 matching bases. There are 12 residues in the CDR3. The germline V and J ends were trimmed by 0 bases and 11 bases, with 13 bases remaining between them. Germline V gene lookup returns CDR1 GTSNPN and CDR2 SVGIG (reference sequence). The CDR3 sequence: CAWSVRGRVAFF. The DNA for the CDR3 is TGTGCCTGGAGTGTACGAGGCAGGGTGGCTTTCTTT.

V gene TRBV18 combines with J gene TRBJ1-2, with D possibly matching TRBD1 (6 bases). The germline V gene encodes CDR1 KGHSH and CDR2 LQKENI. Trimming removed 0 bases at V and 5 bases at J, with 10 bases between. There are 14 residues in the CDR3. The chain's CDR3 is CASSPPLGTYGYTF. In DNA, the CDR3 is TGTGCCAGCTCACCACCTTTAGGGACATATGGCTACACCTTC.

By share, this clone ranks as medium-sized. DNA of the CDR3: TGTGCCACTCAGACCGGGACAGGGAGCTCACCCCTCCACTTT. Translating gives CATQTGTGSSPLHF. The chain has TRBV19 and TRBJ1-6; 9 bases fit TRBD1. This CDR3 is built from 14 residues. Trimming took 10 bases from V and 10 from J; bases not matched to a gene: 11. The germline V gene encodes CDR1 LNHDA and CDR2 SQIVND (reference sequence).

The chain links TRBV30 to TRBJ1-2; TRBD1 is a possible D gene (5 bases). V dropped 8 bases and J dropped 2 bases, with 18 bases sitting between them. Germline CDR1 reads GTSNPN; CDR2 reads SVGIG (reference sequence). This CDR3 spans 14 amino acids. The chain's CDR3 is CAGGRGGGNYGYTF. Here the CDR3 DNA reads TGTGCCGGGGGTCGTGGAGGAGGGAACTATGGCTACACCTTC.

The rearrangement uses TRBV5-1 and TRBJ2-5; TRBD1 agrees at 7 bases. Germline loops: CDR1 SGHRS, CDR2 YFSETQ. The J segment lost 4 bases and the V segment lost 2 bases, leaving 5 bases of the junction unmatched. The length of the CDR3 is 14 residues. The CDR3 reads CASSLDRAPETQYF. CDR3 DNA: TGCGCCAGCAGCTTAGACAGGGCCCCAGAGACCCAGTACTTC.

The rearrangement links TRBV7-8 to TRBJ1-5; unclear D gene. Trimming left V 2 bases short and J 0 bases short, with 11 bases between. The CDR3 has 16 residues. Looked up from germline, CDR1 is SGHVS and CDR2 is FQNEAQ. CDR3 DNA sequence: TGTGCCAGCAGCTTATTAGCCGATCCTAGCAATCAGCCCCAGCATTTT. Residues: CASSLLADPSNQPQHF.

The CDR3 DNA follows: TGTGCCAGCAGCCCACGCAGGACAGACCCCTATGGCTACACCTTC. This gives the protein CASSPRRTDPYGYTF. The V call is TRBV6-1, the J call TRBJ1-2; D might be TRBD1 (6 bases). Germline CDR1 MNHNS, CDR2 SASEGT. The CDR3 has 15 amino acids. The germline V and J ends were trimmed by 6 bases and 4 bases, with 18 bases remaining between them.